This TCR beta chain comes out of a study of tumor-infiltrating lymphocytes in glioblastoma multiforme. Turning to this clonotype: At one end the junction does not follow the germline gene, possibly because of a read error.

Three nested ARM-PCR rounds with V-beta and C-beta primers built TCRB libraries. TCRdb ran MiXCR on the multiplex PCR reads and lists one entry per CDR3 protein. Of more than 10,000 distinct CDR3 sequences listed, 64% were seen once; the top ten hold approximately 33%. Sequencing was performed on brain tumor tissue. The sequence derives from a male donor with glioblastoma.

In nucleotides, the CDR3 is TGTGCCTTCAGTACAGGGAGAGTTGAACAGCCCCAGCGTTTT. Its translation is CAFSTGRVEQPQRF. This sequence joins TRBV10-3 and TRBJ1-5; TRBD1 might be the D (6 bases). Germline-derived CDR1 and CDR2 are ENHRY and SYGVKD. The CDR3 consists of 14 residues.